This entry lists 5 T cell receptor beta chains sequenced from one sample in a study of T-cell reconstitution after alpha-beta-depleted transplantation in children. A TCRbeta library incorporating unique molecular identifiers was prepared. TCRdb processed the PCR reads anew with MiXCR; each CDR3 protein has one entry. Of about 540,000 distinct CDR3 sequences in the sample, around 19% are singletons; the top ten hold less than 4%. Sequences were derived from PBMCs from the stem cell graft donor, sampled from the stem cell graft. All receptors derive from a human donor who donated a stem cell graft to a child with acute lymphoblastic leukemia.

This clonotype was detected only a few times. J is TRBJ2-5 and V is TRBV5-1, with TRBD2 matching over 9 bases. This CDR3 contains 15 residues. Germline lookup yields CDR1 SGHRS and CDR2 YFSETQ. With 3 bases clipped from V and 4 bases from J, the junction kept 7 bases outside the gene matches. CDR3 loop: CASSSGSGSSETQYF. The CDR3, as DNA: TGCGCCAGCAGCTCTGGTAGCGGGAGCTCAGAGACCCAGTACTTC.

This chain connects TRBV29-1 to TRBJ2-7; D not resolved. CDR3 length equals 13 residues. V was clipped by 6 bases and J by 0 bases, with 12 bases between them. Germline V lookup: CDR1 SQVTM, CDR2 ANQGSEA. The CDR3 loop is CSVTRPSSYEQYF. CDR3 in DNA: TGCAGCGTCACCCGGCCGAGCTCCTACGAGCAGTACTTC.

The chain links TRBV4-1 to TRBJ2-2; no firm D call. The CDR3 runs 17 residues. V lost 1 base, J lost 3 bases, and 15 bases lay in between. Germline V gene lookup returns CDR1 MGHRA and CDR2 YSYEKL. The CDR3 DNA reads as TGCGCCAGCAGCCAAGGCGACCCCAGGTTCTACACCGGGGAGCTGTTTTTT. This sequence encodes CASSQGDPRFYTGELFF.

This clonotype was seen only a few times. V is TRBV5-8 and J is TRBJ1-1, with 7 bases fitting TRBD1. The CDR3 is 14 amino acids. The V gene end was trimmed by 5 bases and the J gene end by 6 bases; junction bases not matched to a gene: 10. Germline assignment: CDR1 SGHTS and CDR2 YDEGEE. CDR3 nucleotides: TGTGCCAGCAGGTACAGGGGACGACGACCTGAAGCTTTCTTT. Translation gives CASRYRGRRPEAFF.

This clonotype was observed a few times. The J gene is TRBJ2-1, the V gene TRBV6-1, with 7 bases aligning to TRBD2. The CDR3 has 16 residues. Germline V lookup: CDR1 MNHNS, CDR2 SASEGT. V trimming: 4 bases; J trimming: 7 bases; junction bases outside the gene matches: 13. The CDR3 coding sequence is TGTGCCAGCAGTGGCCACGGGGGAGGGCCAGGTAATGAGCAGTTCTTC. The encoded protein is CASSGHGGGPGNEQFF.